These 13 T cell receptor beta chains were all obtained from the same sample, sequenced in a study of T cell responses to AZD1222 COVID-19 vaccine (dated by TCRdb to about 2021). The time point tag for this specimen amounts to: baseline before first vaccination. Library construction relied on the immunoSEQ multiplex PCR assay. TCRdb mirrors the immuneACCESS table, restricted to in-frame sequences. Some clones are absent from its copies; in checked studies, under half trace to an unresolved V gene, and the reason for the others is unknown. Recorded for this sample are some 120,000 clones; 87% of them occurred a single time. The ten largest make up 9.8% of the sample. This specimen was peripheral blood, taken on day 0 of AZD1222 vaccination. The source of these receptors is an adult in good health.

This chain connects TRBV29-1 to TRBJ2-7, with TRBD2 matching over 8 bases. The ends lost 5 bases at V and 4 bases at J; junction bases unmatched: 13. CDR1 SQVTM and CDR2 ANQGSEA come from the germline V gene. The CDR3 covers 15 residues. DNA for the CDR3: TGCAGCGTTACCCGGGGGACCGGGAGGGCTTACGAGCAGTACTTC. Translated: CSVTRGTGRAYEQYF.

The V call is TRBV6-5, the J call TRBJ2-7, with a tentative D call TRBD1 (6 bases). CDR3 size: 14 residues. Trimming took off 8 bases at V and 0 bases at J, with 14 bases between the two ends. Germline V lookup: CDR1 MNHEY, CDR2 SVGAGI. The CDR3 region has the DNA TGTGCCAGCGCCAGGGGCAGCGGCTCCTACGAGCAGTACTTC. Translated, it gives CASARGSGSYEQYF.

The chain recombines TRBV12-3 or TRBV12-4 with TRBJ1-1; D remains ambiguous. There are 12 residues in the CDR3. The germline V and J ends were trimmed by 4 bases and 11 bases, with 14 bases remaining between them. In nucleotides, the CDR3 is TGTGCCAGCAGTTCGACCAGCCAAACGGCTTTCTTT. Translating it yields CASSSTSQTAFF.

The V and J genes are TRBV2 and TRBJ1-6; D ambiguous. Germline V CDR1 and CDR2: SNHLY, FYNNEI. The V gene lost 4 bases and the J gene lost 10 bases, with 8 bases spanning the gap. The CDR3 has 12 amino acids. Written as DNA, the CDR3 is TGTGCCAGCAGTGTAGGAGACTCACCCCTCCACTTT. This codes for CASSVGDSPLHF. The full variable domain, with the rest looked up from reference TRBV2 and TRBJ1-6, is EPEVTQTPSHQVTQMGQEVILRCVPISNHLYFYWYRQILGQKVEFLVSFYNNEISEKSEIFDDQFSVERPDGSNFTLKIRSTKLEDSAMYFCASSVGDSPLHFGNGTRLTVT.

The chain recombines TRBV10-1 with TRBJ1-1; 7 bases map to TRBD1. Germline-derived CDR1 and CDR2 are WNHNN and SYGVQD (reference sequence). Trimming cost V 3 bases and J 5 bases; bases outside gene matches: 12. The CDR3 extends over 16 amino acids. CDR3 region: CASSELEGTAVTEAFF. DNA for the CDR3: TGCGCCAGCAGTGAATTAGAAGGGACAGCGGTGACTGAAGCTTTCTTT.

Here the CDR3 DNA reads TGTGCCAGCAGCCCGTCGGACAGGGGAGGCGAGCAGTACTTC. Encoded protein: CASSPSDRGGEQYF. V gene TRBV5-4 combines with J gene TRBJ2-7; 9 nucleotides agree with TRBD1. The V segment lost 4 bases and the J segment 6 bases; nucleotides outside the gene matches: 8. This CDR3 has 14 amino acids. Germline V gene data show CDR1 as SGHNT and CDR2 as YYREEE (reference sequence).

This sequence joins TRBV27 and TRBJ2-1; TRBD2 aligns across 8 bases. Germline CDR1 MNHEY, CDR2 SMNVEV (reference sequence). The J segment lost 4 bases and the V segment lost 8 bases, leaving 7 bases of the junction unmatched. The length of the CDR3 is 14 residues. This CDR3 reads CASRSGSPYNEQFF. For the CDR3, the DNA is TGTGCCAGCCGGAGCGGGAGTCCTTACAATGAGCAGTTCTTC.

The rearrangement links TRBV7-3 to TRBJ2-5; possibly TRBD1 for D (6 bases). CDR1 and CDR2 (germline): SGHTA, FQGTGA. Trimming pared 5 bases from V and 2 bases from J, leaving 12 bases between. The CDR3 has 14 amino acids. CDR3 sequence reads: CASSPTGLQETQYF. The DNA for the CDR3 is TGTGCCAGCAGCCCCACAGGGCTTCAAGAGACCCAGTACTTC.

V gene TRBV5-1 combines with J gene TRBJ2-7, with a possible D match to TRBD2 (6 bases). The germline gives CDR1 SGHRS, CDR2 YFSETQ. V lost 2 bases, J lost 3 bases, and 15 bases lay in between. This CDR3 contains 15 residues. CDR3 nucleotides: TGCGCCAGCAGCTTAAACGCGGGACGGCTCTACGAGCAGTACTTC. Translating gives CASSLNAGRLYEQYF.

This chain connects TRBV4-3 to TRBJ2-2; 11 nucleotides match TRBD2. The V gene end was trimmed by 0 bases and the J gene end by 6 bases; junction bases not matched to a gene: 6. This CDR3 is 17 amino acids long. Germline V gene sequence: CDR1 LGHNA, CDR2 YSLEER. CDR3 residues: CASSQDGLAGGPGELFF. The DNA of the CDR3 is TGCGCCAGCAGCCAAGACGGATTAGCGGGAGGGCCCGGGGAGCTGTTTTTT.

The rearrangement links TRBV9 to TRBJ1-6, with a tentative D call TRBD1 (5 bases). The germline V gene encodes CDR1 SGDLS and CDR2 YYNGEE. The CDR3 contains 15 residues. The V end lost 1 base, the J end lost 7 bases, and 12 bases lay between the germline ends. The CDR3 coding sequence is TGTGCCAGCAGCGTATATTGGGGCGGGAATTCACCCCTCCACTTT. Amino acid sequence: CASSVYWGGNSPLHF.

The chain recombines TRBV11-3 with TRBJ2-7; D gene unclear. Trimming removed 7 bases at V and 4 bases at J, with 8 bases between. The CDR3 contains 11 residues. Per the germline V gene, CDR1 is SGHNT and CDR2 is YENEEA. The CDR3 region is CASTSRYEQYF. The CDR3 DNA is TGTGCCAGCACCTCGCGGTACGAGCAGTACTTC.

The chain has TRBV6-5 and TRBJ2-7; 7 positions match TRBD1. The CDR3 is 14 amino acids. Looked up from germline, CDR1 is MNHEY and CDR2 is SVGAGI. The junction had 6 bases not matched to a gene; V was cut back by 4 bases and J by 3 bases. The CDR3 coding sequence is TGTGCCAGCAGTTCCGGGACAGAAATCTACGAGCAGTACTTC. It codes for CASSSGTEIYEQYF.